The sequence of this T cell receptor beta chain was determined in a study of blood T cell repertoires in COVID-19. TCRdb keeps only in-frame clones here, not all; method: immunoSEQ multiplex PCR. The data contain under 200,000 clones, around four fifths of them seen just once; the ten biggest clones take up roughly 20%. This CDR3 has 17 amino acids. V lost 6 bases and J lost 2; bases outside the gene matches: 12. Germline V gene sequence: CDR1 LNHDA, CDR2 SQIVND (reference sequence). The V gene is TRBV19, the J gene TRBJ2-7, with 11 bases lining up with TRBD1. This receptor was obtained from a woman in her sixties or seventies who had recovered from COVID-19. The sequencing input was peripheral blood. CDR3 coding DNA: TGTGCCAGTAGGCCCGGTGCGGGGACAGGGGGAACCTACGAGCAGTACTTC. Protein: CASRPGAGTGGTYEQYF.